The subject of this entry is one T cell receptor beta chain. TCRdb keeps only in-frame clones here, not all; method: immunoSEQ multiplex PCR. The sample shows 160,000 or so clones, around nine tenths of them seen only once. This sample is part of a study of T cell responses to AZD1222 COVID-19 vaccine. The J segment lost 2 bases and the V segment lost 4 bases, leaving 3 bases of the junction unmatched. CDR3 size: 15 residues. Per the germline V gene, CDR1 is SGHTS and CDR2 is YDEGEE. V usage is TRBV5-8 and J usage is TRBJ1-5; TRBD1 agrees at 10 bases. This TCR derives from an adult in good health. This specimen was peripheral blood, taken on day 0 of AZD1222 vaccination. Written as DNA, the CDR3 is TGTGCCAGCAGCAGTGGGACAGGGGGCAATCAGCCCCAGCATTTT. Translation: CASSSGTGGNQPQHF.